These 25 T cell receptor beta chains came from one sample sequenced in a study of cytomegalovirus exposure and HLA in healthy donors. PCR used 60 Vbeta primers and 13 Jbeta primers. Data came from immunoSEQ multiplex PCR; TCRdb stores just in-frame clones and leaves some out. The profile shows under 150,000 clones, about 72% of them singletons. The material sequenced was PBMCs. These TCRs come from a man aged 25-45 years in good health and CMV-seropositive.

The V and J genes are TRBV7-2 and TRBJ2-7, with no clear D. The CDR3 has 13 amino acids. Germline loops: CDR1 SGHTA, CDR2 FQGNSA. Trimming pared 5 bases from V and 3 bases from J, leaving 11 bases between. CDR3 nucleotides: TGTGCCAGCAGCGCCAACTCGGGCTACGAGCAGTACTTC. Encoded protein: CASSANSGYEQYF.

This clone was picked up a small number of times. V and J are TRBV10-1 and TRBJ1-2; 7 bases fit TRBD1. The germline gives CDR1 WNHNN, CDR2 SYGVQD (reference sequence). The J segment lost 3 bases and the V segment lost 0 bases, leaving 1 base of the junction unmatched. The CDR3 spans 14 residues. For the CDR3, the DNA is TGCGCCAGCAGTGAGTCAGGACAGGACTATGGCTACACCTTC. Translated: CASSESGQDYGYTF.

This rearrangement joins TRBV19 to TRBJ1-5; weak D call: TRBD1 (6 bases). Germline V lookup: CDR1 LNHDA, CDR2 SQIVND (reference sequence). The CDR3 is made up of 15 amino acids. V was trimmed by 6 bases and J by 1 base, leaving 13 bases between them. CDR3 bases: TGTGCCAGTAGCCCCGGCAGGGGAAGCAATCAGCCCCAGCATTTT. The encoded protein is CASSPGRGSNQPQHF. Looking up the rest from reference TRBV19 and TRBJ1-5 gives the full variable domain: DGGITQSPKYLFRKEGQNVTLSCEQNLNHDAMYWYRQDPGQGLRLIYYSQIVNDFQKGDIAEGYSVSREKKESFPLTVTSAQKNPTAFYLCASSPGRGSNQPQHFGDGTRLSIL.

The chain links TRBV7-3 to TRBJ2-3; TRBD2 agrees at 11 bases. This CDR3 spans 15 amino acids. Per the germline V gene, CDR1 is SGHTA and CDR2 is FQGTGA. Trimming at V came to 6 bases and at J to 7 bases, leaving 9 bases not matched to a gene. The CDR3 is CASSLLAGEGNTQYF. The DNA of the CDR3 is TGTGCCAGCAGTCTACTAGCGGGAGAAGGTAATACGCAGTATTTT.

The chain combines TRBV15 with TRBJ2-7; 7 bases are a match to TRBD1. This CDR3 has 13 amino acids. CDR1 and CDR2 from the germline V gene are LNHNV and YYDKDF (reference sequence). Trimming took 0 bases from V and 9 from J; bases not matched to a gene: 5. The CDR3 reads CATSRDSGQPQYF. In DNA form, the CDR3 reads TGTGCCACCAGCAGAGATTCGGGACAGCCGCAGTACTTC. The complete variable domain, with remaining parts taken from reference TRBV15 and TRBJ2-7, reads DAMVIQNPRYQVTQFGKPVTLSCSQTLNHNVMYWYQQKSSQAPKLLFHYYDKDFNNEADTPDNFQSRRPNTSFCFLDIRSPGLGDTAMYLCATSRDSGQPQYFGPGTRLTVT.

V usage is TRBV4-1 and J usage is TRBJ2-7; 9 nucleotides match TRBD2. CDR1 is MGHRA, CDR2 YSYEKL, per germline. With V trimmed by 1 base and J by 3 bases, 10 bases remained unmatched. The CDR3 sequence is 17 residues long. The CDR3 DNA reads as TGCGCCAGCAGCCAAGTGTTCTCTAGCGGGATTGACTACGAGCAGTACTTC. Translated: CASSQVFSSGIDYEQYF.

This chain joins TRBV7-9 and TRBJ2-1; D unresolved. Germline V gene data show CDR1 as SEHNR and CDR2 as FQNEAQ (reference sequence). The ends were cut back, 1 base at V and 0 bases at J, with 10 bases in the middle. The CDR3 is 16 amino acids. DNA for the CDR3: TGTGCCAGCAGCTTAGAGTCGCTAGGCTCCTACAATGAGCAGTTCTTC. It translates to CASSLESLGSYNEQFF.

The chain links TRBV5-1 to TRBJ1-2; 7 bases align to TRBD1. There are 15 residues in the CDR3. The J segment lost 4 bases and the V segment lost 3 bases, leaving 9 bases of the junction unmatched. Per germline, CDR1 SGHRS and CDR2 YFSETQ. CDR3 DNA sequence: TGCGCCAGCAGCTGGCTTGAACCAGGGGGCTATGGCTACACCTTC. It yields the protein CASSWLEPGGYGYTF.

CDR3 sequence reads: CASSLSRGGTDTQYF. Here the CDR3 DNA reads TGTGCCAGCAGCTTATCGCGGGGGGGGACAGATACGCAGTATTTT. This sequence joins TRBV11-1 and TRBJ2-3; 9 bases are a match to TRBD2. The CDR3 runs to 15 residues. CDR1 and CDR2 (germline): SGHAT, FQDESV (reference sequence). V lost 2 bases, J lost 3 bases, and 3 bases stayed unmatched.

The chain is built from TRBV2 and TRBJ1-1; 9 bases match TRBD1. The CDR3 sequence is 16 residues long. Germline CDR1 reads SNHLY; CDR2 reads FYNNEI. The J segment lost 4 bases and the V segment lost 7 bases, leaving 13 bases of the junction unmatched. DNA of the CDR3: TGTGCCAGCAAAGGACAGGGGTTTCCTCTGGGCACTGAAGCTTTCTTT. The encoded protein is CASKGQGFPLGTEAFF.

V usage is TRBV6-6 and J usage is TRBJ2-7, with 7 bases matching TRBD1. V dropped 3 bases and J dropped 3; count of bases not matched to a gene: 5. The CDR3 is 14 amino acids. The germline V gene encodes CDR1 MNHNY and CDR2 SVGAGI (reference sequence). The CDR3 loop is CASSYSGGFYEQYF. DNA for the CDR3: TGTGCCAGCAGTTATTCAGGGGGATTCTACGAGCAGTACTTC.

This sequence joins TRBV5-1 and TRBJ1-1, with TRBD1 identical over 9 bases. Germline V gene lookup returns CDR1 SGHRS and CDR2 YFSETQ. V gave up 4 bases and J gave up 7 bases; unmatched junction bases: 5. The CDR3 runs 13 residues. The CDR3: CASSLDRGLEAFF. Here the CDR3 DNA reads TGCGCCAGCAGCCTGGACAGGGGTCTTGAAGCTTTCTTT.

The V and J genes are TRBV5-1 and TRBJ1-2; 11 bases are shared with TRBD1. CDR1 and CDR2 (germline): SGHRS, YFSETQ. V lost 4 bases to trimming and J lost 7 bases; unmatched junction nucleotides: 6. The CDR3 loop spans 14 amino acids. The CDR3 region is CASSPDRGLTGYTF. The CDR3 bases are TGCGCCAGCAGCCCGGACAGGGGGCTAACTGGCTACACCTTC.

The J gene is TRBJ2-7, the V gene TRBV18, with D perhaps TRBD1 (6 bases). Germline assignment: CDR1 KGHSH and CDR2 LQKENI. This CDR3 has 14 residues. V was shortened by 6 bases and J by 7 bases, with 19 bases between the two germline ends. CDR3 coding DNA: TGTGCCAGCTCGTCTCGGACAGTTCTACGGGAGCAGTACTTC. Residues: CASSSRTVLREQYF.

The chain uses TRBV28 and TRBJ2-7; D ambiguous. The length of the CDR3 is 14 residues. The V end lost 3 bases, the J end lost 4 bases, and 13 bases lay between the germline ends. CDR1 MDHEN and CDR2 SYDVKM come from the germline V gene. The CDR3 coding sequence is TGTGCCAGCAGTTTCTCCCCTGAGGCGTACGAGCAGTACTTC. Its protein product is CASSFSPEAYEQYF.

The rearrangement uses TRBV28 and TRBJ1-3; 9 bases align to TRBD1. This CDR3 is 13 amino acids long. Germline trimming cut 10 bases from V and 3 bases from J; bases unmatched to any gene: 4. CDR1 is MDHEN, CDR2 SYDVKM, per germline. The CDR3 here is CATWDRDGNTIYF. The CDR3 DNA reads TGTGCCACCTGGGACAGGGATGGAAACACCATATATTTT. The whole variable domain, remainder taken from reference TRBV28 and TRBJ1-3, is DVKVTQSSRYLVKRTGEKVFLECVQDMDHENMFWYRQDPGLGLRLIYFSYDVKMKEKGDIPEGYSVSREKKERFSLILESASTNQTSMYLCATWDRDGNTIYFGEGSWLTVV.

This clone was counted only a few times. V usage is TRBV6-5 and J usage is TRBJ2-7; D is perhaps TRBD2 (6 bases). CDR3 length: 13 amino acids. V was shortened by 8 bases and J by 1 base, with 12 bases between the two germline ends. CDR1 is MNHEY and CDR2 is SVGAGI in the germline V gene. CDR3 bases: TGTGCCAGCCAGGCGGGACTTTCCTACGAGCAGTACTTC. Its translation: CASQAGLSYEQYF.

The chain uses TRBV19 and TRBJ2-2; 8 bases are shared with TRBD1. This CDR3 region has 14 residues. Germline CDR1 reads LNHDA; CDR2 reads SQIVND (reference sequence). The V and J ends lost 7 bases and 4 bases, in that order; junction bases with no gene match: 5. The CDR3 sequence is CASTRDRTTGELFF. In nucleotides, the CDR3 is TGTGCCAGTACCCGGGACAGGACCACCGGGGAGCTGTTTTTT. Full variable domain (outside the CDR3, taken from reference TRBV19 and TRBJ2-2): DGGITQSPKYLFRKEGQNVTLSCEQNLNHDAMYWYRQDPGQGLRLIYYSQIVNDFQKGDIAEGYSVSREKKESFPLTVTSAQKNPTAFYLCASTRDRTTGELFFGEGSRLTVL.

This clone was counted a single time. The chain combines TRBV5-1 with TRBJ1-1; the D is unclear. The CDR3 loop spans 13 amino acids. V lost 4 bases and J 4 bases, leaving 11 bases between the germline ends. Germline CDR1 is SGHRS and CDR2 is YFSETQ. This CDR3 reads CASSPGEGTEAFF. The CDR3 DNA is TGCGCCAGCAGCCCGGGAGAAGGCACTGAAGCTTTCTTT.

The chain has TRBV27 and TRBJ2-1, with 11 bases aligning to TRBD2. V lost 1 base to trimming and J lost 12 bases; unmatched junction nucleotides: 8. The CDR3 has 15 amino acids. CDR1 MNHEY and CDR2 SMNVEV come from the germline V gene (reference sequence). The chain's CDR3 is CASSLLTSGVGGQFF. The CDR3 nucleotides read TGTGCCAGCAGTTTATTGACTAGCGGGGTGGGGGGGCAGTTCTTC.

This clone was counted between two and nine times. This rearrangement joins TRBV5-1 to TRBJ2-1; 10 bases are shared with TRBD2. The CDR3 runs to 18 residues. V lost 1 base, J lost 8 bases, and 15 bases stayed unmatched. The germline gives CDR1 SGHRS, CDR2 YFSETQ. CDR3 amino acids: CASSLPLVAGGRLDEQFF. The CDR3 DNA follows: TGCGCCAGCAGCTTGCCCCTGGTAGCGGGAGGAAGGTTGGATGAGCAGTTCTTC.

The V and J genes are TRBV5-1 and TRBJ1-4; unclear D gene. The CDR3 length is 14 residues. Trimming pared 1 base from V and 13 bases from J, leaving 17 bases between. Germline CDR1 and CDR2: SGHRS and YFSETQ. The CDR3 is CASSLTRAEVGLFF. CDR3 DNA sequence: TGCGCCAGCAGCTTGACAAGGGCGGAGGTCGGACTGTTTTTT.

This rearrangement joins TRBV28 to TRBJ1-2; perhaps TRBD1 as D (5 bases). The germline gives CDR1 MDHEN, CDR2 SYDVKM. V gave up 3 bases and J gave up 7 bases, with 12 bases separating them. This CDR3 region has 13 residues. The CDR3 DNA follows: TGTGCCAGCAGTTTTGGACACGGCCTTGGCTACACCTTC. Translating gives CASSFGHGLGYTF.

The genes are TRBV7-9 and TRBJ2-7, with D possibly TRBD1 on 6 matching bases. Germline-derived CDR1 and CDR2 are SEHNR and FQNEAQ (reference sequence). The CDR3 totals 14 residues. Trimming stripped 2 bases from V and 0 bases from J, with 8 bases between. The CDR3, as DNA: TGTGCCAGCAGCTTACAGGGGAGCTCCTACGAGCAGTACTTC. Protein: CASSLQGSSYEQYF.

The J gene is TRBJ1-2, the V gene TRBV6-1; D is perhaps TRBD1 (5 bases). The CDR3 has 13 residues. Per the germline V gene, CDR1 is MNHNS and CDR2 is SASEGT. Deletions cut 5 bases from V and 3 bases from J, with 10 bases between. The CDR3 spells CASSFGTYYGYTF. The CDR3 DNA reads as TGTGCCAGCAGTTTCGGGACTTACTATGGCTACACCTTC.